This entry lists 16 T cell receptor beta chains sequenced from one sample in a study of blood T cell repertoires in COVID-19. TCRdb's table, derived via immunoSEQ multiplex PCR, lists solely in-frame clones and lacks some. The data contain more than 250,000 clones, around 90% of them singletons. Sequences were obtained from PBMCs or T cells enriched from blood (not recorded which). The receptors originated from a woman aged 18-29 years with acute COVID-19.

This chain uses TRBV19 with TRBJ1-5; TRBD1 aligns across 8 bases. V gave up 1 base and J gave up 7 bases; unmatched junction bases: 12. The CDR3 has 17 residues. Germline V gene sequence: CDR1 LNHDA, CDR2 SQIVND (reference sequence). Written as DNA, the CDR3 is TGTGCCAGTAGTATAGTTTGGGGACAGGCGGCGGGGCAGCCCCAGCATTTT. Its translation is CASSIVWGQAAGQPQHF.

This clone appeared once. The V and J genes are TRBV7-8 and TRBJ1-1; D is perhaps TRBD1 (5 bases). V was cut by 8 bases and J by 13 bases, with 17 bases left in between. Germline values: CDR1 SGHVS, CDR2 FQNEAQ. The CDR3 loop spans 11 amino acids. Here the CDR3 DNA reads TGTGCCAGCCTCGTAAGGGGTCGGCTTTTCTTT. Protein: CASLVRGRLFF.

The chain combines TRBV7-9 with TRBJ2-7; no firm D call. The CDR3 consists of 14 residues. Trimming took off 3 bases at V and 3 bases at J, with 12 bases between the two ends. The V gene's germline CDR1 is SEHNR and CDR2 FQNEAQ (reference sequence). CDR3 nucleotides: TGTGCCAGCAGCTTTTCCGTTCAGGACTACGAGCAGTACTTC. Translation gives CASSFSVQDYEQYF.

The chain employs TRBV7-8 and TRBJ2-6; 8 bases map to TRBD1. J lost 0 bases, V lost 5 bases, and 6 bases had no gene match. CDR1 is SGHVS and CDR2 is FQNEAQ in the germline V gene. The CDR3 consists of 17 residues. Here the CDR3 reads CASSPDREFSGANVLTF. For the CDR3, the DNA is TGTGCCAGCAGCCCGGACAGGGAGTTCTCTGGGGCCAACGTCCTGACTTTC.

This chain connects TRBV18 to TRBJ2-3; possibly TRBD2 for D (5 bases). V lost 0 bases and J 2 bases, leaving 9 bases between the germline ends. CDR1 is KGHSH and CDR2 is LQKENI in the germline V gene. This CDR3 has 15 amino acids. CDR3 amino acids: CASSPPSLATDTQYF. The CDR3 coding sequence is TGTGCCAGCTCACCACCGTCGCTAGCCACAGATACGCAGTATTTT. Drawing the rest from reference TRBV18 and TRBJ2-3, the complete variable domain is NAGVMQNPRHLVRRRGQEARLRCSPMKGHSHVYWYRQLPEEGLKFMVYLQKENIIDESGMPKERFSAEFPKEGPSILRIQQVVRGDSAAYFCASSPPSLATDTQYFGPGTRLTVL.

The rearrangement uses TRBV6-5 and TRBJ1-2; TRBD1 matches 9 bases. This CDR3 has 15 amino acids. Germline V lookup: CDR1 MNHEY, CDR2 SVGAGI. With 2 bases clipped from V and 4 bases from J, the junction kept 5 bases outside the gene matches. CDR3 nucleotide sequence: TGTGCCAGCAGTTACCCTCCACAGGGGGCCTATGGCTACACCTTC. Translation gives CASSYPPQGAYGYTF.

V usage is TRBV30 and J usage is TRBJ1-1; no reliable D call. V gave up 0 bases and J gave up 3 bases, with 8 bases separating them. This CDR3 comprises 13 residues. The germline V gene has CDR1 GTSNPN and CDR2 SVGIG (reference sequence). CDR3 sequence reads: CAWSVGGHTEAFF. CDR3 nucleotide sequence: TGTGCCTGGAGTGTAGGCGGTCACACTGAAGCTTTCTTT.

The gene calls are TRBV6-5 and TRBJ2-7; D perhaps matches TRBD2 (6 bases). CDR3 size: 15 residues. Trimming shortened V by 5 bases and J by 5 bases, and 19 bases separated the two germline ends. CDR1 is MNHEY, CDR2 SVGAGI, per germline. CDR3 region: CASSRDWPPFNEQYF. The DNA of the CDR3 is TGTGCCAGCAGTCGGGACTGGCCCCCGTTTAACGAGCAGTACTTC.

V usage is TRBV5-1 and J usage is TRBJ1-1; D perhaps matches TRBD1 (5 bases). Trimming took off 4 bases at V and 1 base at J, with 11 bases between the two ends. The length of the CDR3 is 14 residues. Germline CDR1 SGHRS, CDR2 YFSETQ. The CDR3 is CASSTTATNTEAFF. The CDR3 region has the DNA TGCGCCAGCAGCACGACAGCCACGAACACTGAAGCTTTCTTT.

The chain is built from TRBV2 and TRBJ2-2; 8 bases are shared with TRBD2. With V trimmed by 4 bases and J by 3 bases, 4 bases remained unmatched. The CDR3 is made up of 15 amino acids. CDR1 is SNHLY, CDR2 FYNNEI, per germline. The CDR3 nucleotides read TGTGCCAGCAGTGCGGTCGGGGGGGACACCGGGGAGCTGTTTTTT. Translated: CASSAVGGDTGELFF.

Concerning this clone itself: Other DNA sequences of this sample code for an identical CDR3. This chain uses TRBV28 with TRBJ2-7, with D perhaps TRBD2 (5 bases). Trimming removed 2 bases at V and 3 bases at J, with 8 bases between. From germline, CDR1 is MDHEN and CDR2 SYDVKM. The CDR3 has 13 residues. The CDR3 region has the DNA TGTGCCAGCAGTTTAATCGCGGGCTACGAGCAGTACTTC. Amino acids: CASSLIAGYEQYF.

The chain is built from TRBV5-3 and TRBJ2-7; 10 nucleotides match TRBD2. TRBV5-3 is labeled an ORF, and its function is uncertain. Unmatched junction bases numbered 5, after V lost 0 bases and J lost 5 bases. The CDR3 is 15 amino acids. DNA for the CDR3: TGTGCCAGAAGCTTGGCCCTAGCGGGAGTCCACGAGCAGTACTTC. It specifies CARSLALAGVHEQYF.

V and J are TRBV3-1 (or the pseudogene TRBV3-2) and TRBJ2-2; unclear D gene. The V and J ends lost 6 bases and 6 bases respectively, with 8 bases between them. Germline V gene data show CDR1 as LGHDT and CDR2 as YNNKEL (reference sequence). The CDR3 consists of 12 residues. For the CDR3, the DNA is TGTGCCAGCAGTTTCGGAGCCGGGGAGCTGTTTTTT. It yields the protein CASSFGAGELFF.

CDR3 amino acids: CASRGVLAGQETQYF. DNA for the CDR3: TGTGCCAGCAGGGGGGTCCTAGCGGGCCAAGAGACCCAGTACTTC. The J gene is TRBJ2-5, the V gene TRBV11-2; 8 nucleotides agree with TRBD2. Trimming cost V 6 bases and J 1 base; bases outside gene matches: 7. CDR3 length: 15 residues. Germline V CDR1 and CDR2: SGHAT, FQNNGV.

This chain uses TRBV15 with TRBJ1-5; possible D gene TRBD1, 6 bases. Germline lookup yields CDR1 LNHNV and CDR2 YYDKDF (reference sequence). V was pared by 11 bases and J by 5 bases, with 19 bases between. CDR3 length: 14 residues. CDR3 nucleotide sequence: TGTGCCTCCCTACAGGGAAAGGTATATCAGCCCCAGCATTTT. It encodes CASLQGKVYQPQHF.

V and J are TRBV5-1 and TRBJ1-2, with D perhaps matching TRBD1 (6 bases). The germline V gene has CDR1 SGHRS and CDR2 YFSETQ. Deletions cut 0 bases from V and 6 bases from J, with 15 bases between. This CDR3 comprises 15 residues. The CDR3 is CASSLDRQGLNGYTF. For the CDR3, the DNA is TGCGCCAGCAGCTTGGATCGTCAGGGGTTGAATGGCTACACCTTC.